What follows describes a single TCR beta chain. The entry originates in a study of PD-L1 blockade in urothelial cancer. Study-level background: Specimens of blood held a median count of about 150,000 T cells.

Libraries were prepared by immunoSEQ multiplex PCR; TCRdb keeps only in-frame clonotypes and omits some of them. The sample consists of more than 65,000 clones, roughly 87% of them appearing once. Germline V gene data show CDR1 as MNHNY and CDR2 as SVGAGI (reference sequence). The CDR3 covers 16 residues. V was pared by 0 bases and J by 2 bases, with 14 bases between. This sample comprised PBMCs, obtained around atezolizumab (anti-PD-L1) treatment. J is TRBJ2-7 and V is TRBV6-6; weak D call: TRBD2 (5 bases). The receptor was derived from a woman between 65 and 79 years old with urothelial cancer. CDR3 coding DNA: TGTGCCAGCAGTTACTCAGGACTCCCGACGCCCTACGAGCAGTACTTC. Translation gives CASSYSGLPTPYEQYF.